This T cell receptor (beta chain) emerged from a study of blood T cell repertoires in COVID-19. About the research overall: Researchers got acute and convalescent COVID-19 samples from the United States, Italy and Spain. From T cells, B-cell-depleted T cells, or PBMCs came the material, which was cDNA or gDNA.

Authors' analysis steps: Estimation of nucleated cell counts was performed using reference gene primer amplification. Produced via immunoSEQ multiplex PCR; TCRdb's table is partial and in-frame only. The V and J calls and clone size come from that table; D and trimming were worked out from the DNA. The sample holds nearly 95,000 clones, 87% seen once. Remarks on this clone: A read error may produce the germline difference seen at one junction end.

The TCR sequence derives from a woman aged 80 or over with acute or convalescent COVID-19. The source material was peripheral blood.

Here the CDR3 DNA reads TGTGCTAGCAGCTTATTCGCGGGGGACGAGCAGTTCTTC. Its translation is CASSLFAGDEQFF. This sequence joins TRBV7-7 and TRBJ2-1, with 7 bases matching TRBD2. Germline assignment: CDR1 SSHAT and CDR2 FNYEAQ (reference sequence). The CDR3 has 13 residues.